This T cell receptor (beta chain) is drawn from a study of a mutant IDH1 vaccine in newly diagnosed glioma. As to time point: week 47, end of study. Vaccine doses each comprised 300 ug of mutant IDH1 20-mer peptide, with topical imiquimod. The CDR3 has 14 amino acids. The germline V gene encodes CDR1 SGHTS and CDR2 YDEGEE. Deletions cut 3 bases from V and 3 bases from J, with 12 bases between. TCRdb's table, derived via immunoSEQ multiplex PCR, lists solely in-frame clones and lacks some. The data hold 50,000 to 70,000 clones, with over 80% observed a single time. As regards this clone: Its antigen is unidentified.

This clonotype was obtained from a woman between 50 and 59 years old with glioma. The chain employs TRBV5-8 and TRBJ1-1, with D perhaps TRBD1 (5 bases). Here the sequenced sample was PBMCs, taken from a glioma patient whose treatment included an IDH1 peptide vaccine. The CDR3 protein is CASSSGTGYTEAFF. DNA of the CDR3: TGTGCCAGCAGCTCGGGGACGGGTTACACTGAAGCTTTCTTT.